This T cell receptor beta chain was identified in a study of blood T cells in healthy people across ages. Study-level results: Unknown donor CMV status possibly confounded expanded clonotype changes.

Combining a sample-barcoded 5' primer with a J-beta primer mix, a second PCR ran for roughly 7 to 12 cycles. TCRdb re-called the 5' RACE reads through MiXCR, storing one row per CDR3 protein. Of some 930,000 distinct CDR3 sequences in the sample, about 28% were seen once. This clonotype occurred a few times. The antigen is undetermined. Total RNA, at least 5.5 micrograms per sample, came from PBMCs. The same sample was also used in a study of T cells of mothers and their children. As that report states: The donor cohort consisted of a few healthy Caucasian mothers and their six children.

The TCR was taken from a woman in her forties in good health. The sample was blood.

The CDR3 DNA reads TGTGCCAGCAGTGAGAAGGGGCCGGTAAAGGCCTCCTACAATGAGCAGTTCTTC. Translated: CASSEKGPVKASYNEQFF. The rearrangement links TRBV25-1 to TRBJ2-1; possibly TRBD1 for D (5 bases). The CDR3 length is 18 residues. Germline CDR1 is MGHDK and CDR2 is SYGVNS. Between the trimmed V and J ends, which lost 3 bases and 0 bases, there was a span of 18 bases.